The clone carrying this T cell receptor beta chain was observed a handful of times. Antigen specificity is unknown. This record belongs to a study of cytomegalovirus exposure and HLA in healthy donors. Amplification used 60 Vbeta primers and 13 Jbeta primers. Sequencing used immunoSEQ multiplex PCR; TCRdb keeps in-frame clones, though not all of them. The sample lists around 200,000 clones; over 80% were seen once. Findings of the study overall: When analyzed later, a missense DCLRE1C variant was found to be linked to TCR beta V- and J-gene trimming.

The CDR3 spans 14 residues. CDR1 and CDR2 from the germline V gene are LGHNA and YSLEER. Trimming took 0 bases from V and 7 from J, leaving 10 bases between them. The TCR sequence derives from a man between 40 and 49 years old in good health and CMV-seropositive. The chain combines TRBV4-3 with TRBJ2-1; a weak D match, TRBD2 (5 bases). The sample taken for sequencing was PBMCs. As DNA, the CDR3 is TGCGCCAGCAGCCAAGACGGCACGGGGAATGAGCAGTTCTTC. Translating it yields CASSQDGTGNEQFF.